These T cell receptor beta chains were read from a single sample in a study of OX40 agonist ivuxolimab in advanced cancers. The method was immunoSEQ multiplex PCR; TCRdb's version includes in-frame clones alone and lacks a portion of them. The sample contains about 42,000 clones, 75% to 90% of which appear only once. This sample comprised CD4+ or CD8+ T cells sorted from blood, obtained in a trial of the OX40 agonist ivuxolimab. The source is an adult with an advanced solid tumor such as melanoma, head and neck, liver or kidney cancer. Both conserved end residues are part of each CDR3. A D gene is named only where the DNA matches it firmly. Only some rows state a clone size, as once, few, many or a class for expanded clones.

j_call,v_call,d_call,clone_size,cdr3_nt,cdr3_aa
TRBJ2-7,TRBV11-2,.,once,TGTGCCAGCAGCTCGAGCTCCTACGAGCAGTACTTC,CASSSSSYEQYF
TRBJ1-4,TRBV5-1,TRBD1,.,TGCGCCAGCAGAAATGACAGGGGAGGAGAAAAACTGTTTTTT,CASRNDRGGEKLFF
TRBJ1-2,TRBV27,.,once,TGTGCCAGCAGTTGGGGCGTAGGGACCTATGGCTACACCTTC,CASSWGVGTYGYTF
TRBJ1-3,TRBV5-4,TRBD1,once,TGTGCCAGCAGCCCCCGAGACAGGGAGGACACCATATATTTT,CASSPRDREDTIYF
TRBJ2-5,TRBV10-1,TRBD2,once,TGCGCCAGCAGTCCTAACGAACTAGCGGGAGTAGGGGGTCAGGAGACCCAGTACTTC,CASSPNELAGVGGQETQYF
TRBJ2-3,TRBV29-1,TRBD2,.,TGCAGCGTACAGACTAGCGGGACTACAGATACGCAGTATTTT,CSVQTSGTTDTQYF
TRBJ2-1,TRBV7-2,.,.,TGTGCCAGCAGCTTAGAGGTGTGGGGAGACCCTGAGCAGTTCTTC,CASSLEVWGDPEQFF
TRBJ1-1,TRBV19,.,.,TGTGCGTCCCGGGGACTGTTTGAAGCTTTCTTT,CASRGLFEAFF
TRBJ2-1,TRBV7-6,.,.,TGTGCCAGCAGCTTAGGAACGGGAACAGGAGGCCACAATGAGCAGTTCTTC,CASSLGTGTGGHNEQFF
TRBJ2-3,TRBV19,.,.,TGTGCCAGTAGTATTGGGGCGGCCTTGGAAGATACGCAGTATTTT,CASSIGAALEDTQYF
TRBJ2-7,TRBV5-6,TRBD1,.,TGTGCCAGCAGATCACCCCCCCCGGGGACAGGGGTATCCTACGAGCAGTACTTC,CASRSPPPGTGVSYEQYF
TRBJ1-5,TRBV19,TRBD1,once,TGTGCCAGTAGTTACAGGGGTTTGGGCAATCAGCCCCAGCATTTT,CASSYRGLGNQPQHF
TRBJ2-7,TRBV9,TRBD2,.,TGTGCCAGCAGCGTGGGACTAGCGGGAGTTGGACACGAGCAGTACTTC,CASSVGLAGVGHEQYF
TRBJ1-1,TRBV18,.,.,TGTGCCAGCTCACCACCCAACAGGGTGGCCACTGAAGCTTTCTTT,CASSPPNRVATEAFF
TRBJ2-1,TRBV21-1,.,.,TGTGCCAGCAGCAAAGAGGTGACTAGCGGGAGCCACAATGAGCAGTTCTTC,CASSKEVTSGSHNEQFF
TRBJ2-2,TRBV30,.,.,TGTGCCTGGAAAAGGCAGGGGGGCGTCACCGGGGAGCTGTTTTTT,CAWKRQGGVTGELFF
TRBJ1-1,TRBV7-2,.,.,TGTGCCAGCAGCTTAGGGCAGGGGACCACTGAAGCTTTCTTT,CASSLGQGTTEAFF
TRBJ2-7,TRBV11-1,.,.,TGTGCCAGCAGCCCCAGGGTTTCCTACGAGCAGTACTTC,CASSPRVSYEQYF
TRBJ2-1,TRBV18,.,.,TGTGCCAGCTCACCAGCTCCGCGGGGTAATGAGCAGTTCTTC,CASSPAPRGNEQFF
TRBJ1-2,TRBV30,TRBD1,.,TGTGCCTGGAGTGTTGACAGGGGGCCGGGTGGCTACACCTTC,CAWSVDRGPGGYTF
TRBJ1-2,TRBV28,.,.,TGTGCCAGCAGTTTGCCTGCCCAGGGCTTCGAGCATGGCTACACCTTC,CASSLPAQGFEHGYTF
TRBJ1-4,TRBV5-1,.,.,TGCGCCAGCAGCACCTCAGGGGCAACTAATGAAAAACTGTTTTTT,CASSTSGATNEKLFF
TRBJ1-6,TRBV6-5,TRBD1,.,TGTGCCAGCAGTCCAGGGACAGGGCTGAATTCACCCCTCCACTTT,CASSPGTGLNSPLHF
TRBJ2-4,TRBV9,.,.,TGTGCCAGCAGCGTAAGGGGAGGTGCCAAAAACATTCAGTACTTC,CASSVRGGAKNIQYF
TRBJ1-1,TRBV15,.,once,TGTGCCACCAGCAGAATACGAGGGACGGCTACCATGAACACTGAAGCTTTCTTT,CATSRIRGTATMNTEAFF
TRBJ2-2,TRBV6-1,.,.,TGTGCCAGCCGGTTAGGGGGAAACACCGGGGAGCTGTTTTTT,CASRLGGNTGELFF
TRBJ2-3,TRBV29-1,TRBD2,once,TGCAGCGTTGGTGCGCTAGCGGGGAGCACAGATACGCAGTATTTT,CSVGALAGSTDTQYF
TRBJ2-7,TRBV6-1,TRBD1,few,TGTGCCAGCACTGTAGACAGGGGAGGTGAGCAGTACTTC,CASTVDRGGEQYF
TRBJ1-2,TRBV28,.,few,TGTGCCAGCAGTCTCTACTACTATGGCTACACCTTC,CASSLYYYGYTF
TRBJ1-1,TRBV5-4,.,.,TGTGCCAGCACCGAATCCGGGACCTACACTGAAGCTTTCTTT,CASTESGTYTEAFF
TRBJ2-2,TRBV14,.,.,TGTGCCAGCAGCCCCCAGGGGACCGGGGAGCTGTTTTTT,CASSPQGTGELFF
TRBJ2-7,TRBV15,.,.,TGTGCCACCAGCAGAGGTAACGGAGCCTACGAGCAGTACTTC,CATSRGNGAYEQYF
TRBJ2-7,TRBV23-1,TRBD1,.,TGCGCCAGCAGTCTTCTTGGGACAGCGACCTACGAGCAGTACTTC,CASSLLGTATYEQYF
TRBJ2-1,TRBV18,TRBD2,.,TGTGCCAGCTCACCCAAGACTAGCGGCTACAATGAGCAGTTCTTC,CASSPKTSGYNEQFF
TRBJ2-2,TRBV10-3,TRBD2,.,TGTGCCACAGAAGGGACTAGCGGGCCGGGGACCACCGGGGAGCTGTTTTTT,CATEGTSGPGTTGELFF
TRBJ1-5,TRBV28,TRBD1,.,TGTGCCAGCAGTTCGGGACAGGGGAGCAATCAGCCCCAGCATTTT,CASSSGQGSNQPQHF
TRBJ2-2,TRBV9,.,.,TGTGCCAGCAGCGTAGTGACCGGCACCGGGGAGCTGTTTTTT,CASSVVTGTGELFF
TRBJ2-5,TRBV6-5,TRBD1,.,TGTGCCAGCAGCCAGGGACAGGGGAGAAGAGAGACCCAGTACTTC,CASSQGQGRRETQYF
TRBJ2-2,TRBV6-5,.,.,TGTGCCAGCATTGTCACGAACACCGGGGAGCTGTTTTTT,CASIVTNTGELFF
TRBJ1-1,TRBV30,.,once,TGTGCCTGGGGGCGGGGGGACACTGAAGCTTTCTTT,CAWGRGDTEAFF
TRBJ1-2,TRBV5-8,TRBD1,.,TGTGCCAGCAACGGACAGGGGGCCAGAGGCACCTTC,CASNGQGARGTF
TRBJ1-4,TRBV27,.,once,TGTGCCAGCAGTTTATTGGGGGGGCGGGGGAGTGAAAAACTGTTTTTT,CASSLLGGRGSEKLFF
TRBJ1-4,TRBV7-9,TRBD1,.,TGTGCCAGCTCCCAGGGGGCATCTAATGAAAAACTGTTTTTT,CASSQGASNEKLFF
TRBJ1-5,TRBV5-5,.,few,TGTGCCAGCAGCGCACAGGGTGGTGGCAATCAGCCCCAGCATTTT,CASSAQGGGNQPQHF
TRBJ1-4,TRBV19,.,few,TGTGCCAGTAGTATGGGAGGGTGGAATGAAAAACTGTTTTTT,CASSMGGWNEKLFF
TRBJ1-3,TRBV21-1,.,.,TGTGCCAGCAGCAAATCCACCCGGGGGTGTGGAAACACCATATATTTT,CASSKSTRGCGNTIYF